A single TCR beta chain is shown here with its context. The TCR beta CDR3 regions underwent amplification using RNA transcripts as the source. Carried out on the TCR CDR3, a first-round RT-PCR used the HTBI primer set. TCRdb used MiXCR to reprocess the multiplex PCR reads, holding one entry per CDR3 protein. The data show around 660,000 distinct CDR3 sequences, nearly 45% seen once. Between the trimmed V and J ends, which lost 1 base and 0 bases, there was a span of 13 bases. Looked up from germline, CDR1 is SEHNR and CDR2 is FQNEAQ (reference sequence). The CDR3 totals 16 residues. The sample is drawn from a study of T cells in Graves' hyperthyroidism and ophthalmopathy.

The chain has TRBV7-9 and TRBJ2-7; no definite D call. The TCR comes from an adult man with Graves' disease, either hyperthyroidism or ophthalmopathy (not recorded which). The sequenced sample consisted of peripheral blood or thyroid tissue (not recorded which). The CDR3 DNA is TGTGCCAGCAGCTTAGGTGACGGGCCGAGCTCCTACGAGCAGTACTTC. This translates into CASSLGDGPSSYEQYF.